Below, 21 T cell receptor beta chains from the same sample are listed, as sequenced in a study of T cell responses to AZD1222 COVID-19 vaccine. TCRdb keeps only in-frame clones here, not all; method: immunoSEQ multiplex PCR. This repertoire shows over 150,000 clones, more than 85% found once; its top ten account for 3% to 3.5%. The material sequenced was peripheral blood, taken 28 days after the second AZD1222 dose. All receptors derive from an adult who received the AZD1222 COVID-19 vaccine.

V and J are TRBV4-2 and TRBJ2-1; D unresolved. The CDR3 has 14 residues. Germline V CDR1 and CDR2: LGHNA, YNFKEQ. The V gene lost 0 bases and the J gene lost 5 bases, with 8 bases spanning the gap. CDR3 bases: TGTGCCAGCAGCCAAGATGGACCGGACAATGAGCAGTTCTTC. This gives the protein CASSQDGPDNEQFF.

The V call is TRBV4-3, the J call TRBJ2-1, with 7 bases aligning to TRBD2. V was clipped by 0 bases and J by 0 bases; unmatched bases: 2. Per germline, CDR1 LGHNA and CDR2 YSLEER. The CDR3 runs to 16 residues. The chain's CDR3 is CASSQEGGGSYNEQFF. The CDR3 nucleotides are TGCGCCAGCAGCCAAGAGGGCGGGGGCTCCTACAATGAGCAGTTCTTC.

This clone has only one observation. In nucleotides, the CDR3 is TGCGCCAGCAGCTTGGACAGGGCGGGCGGGGAGCTGTTTTTT. It translates to CASSLDRAGGELFF. The gene calls are TRBV5-1 and TRBJ2-2, with D perhaps matching TRBD1 (6 bases). Trimming removed 0 bases at V and 7 bases at J, with 10 bases between. This CDR3 has 14 residues. In germline, CDR1 is SGHRS, CDR2 YFSETQ.

This clone was seen only once. The J gene is TRBJ1-5, the V gene TRBV7-2, with D unclear. Germline V lookup: CDR1 SGHTA, CDR2 FQGNSA. The CDR3 has 15 residues. Trimming pared 5 bases from V and 1 base from J, leaving 12 bases between. CDR3 coding DNA: TGTGCCAGCAGCCCCGGGATGGGGAGCAATCAGCCCCAGCATTTT. It translates to CASSPGMGSNQPQHF.

The rearrangement uses TRBV2 and TRBJ1-5, with TRBD1 identical over 7 bases. The CDR3 spans 13 residues. In germline, CDR1 is SNHLY, CDR2 FYNNEI. J gave up 5 bases and V 8 bases, and 6 bases lay outside the gene matches. The CDR3 is CASSRDSDQPQHF. CDR3 in DNA: TGTGCCAGCTCCCGGGACAGCGATCAGCCCCAGCATTTT.

The chain links TRBV5-8 to TRBJ1-2, with TRBD1 matching 9 bases. CDR1 SGHTS and CDR2 YDEGEE come from the germline V gene. CDR3 length: 16 residues. J gave up 4 bases and V 9 bases, and 16 bases lay outside the gene matches. The CDR3 DNA reads TGTGCCACCGAGCAGCTTGGGGGACAGGGTAGCTATGGCTACACCTTC. Its protein product is CATEQLGGQGSYGYTF.

The V call is TRBV5-1, the J call TRBJ1-6; D is undetermined. The V gene's germline CDR1 is SGHRS and CDR2 YFSETQ. Trimming removed 1 base from V and 9 bases from J, with 14 bases in between. The CDR3 is made up of 15 amino acids. The CDR3 is CASSLSGPGISPLHF. The DNA of the CDR3 is TGCGCCAGCAGCTTGAGCGGCCCCGGCATTTCACCCCTCCACTTT.

This chain connects TRBV5-1 to TRBJ2-1, with no clear D. The CDR3 runs 15 residues. CDR1 and CDR2 (germline): SGHRS, YFSETQ. Between the trimmed V and J ends, which lost 0 bases and 3 bases, there was a span of 10 bases. CDR3 loop: CASSLEGWVYNEQFF. CDR3 sequence (DNA): TGCGCCAGCAGCTTGGAGGGTTGGGTCTACAATGAGCAGTTCTTC.

The chain is built from TRBV6-2 or TRBV6-3 and TRBJ1-4; D gene ambiguous. V lost 0 bases to trimming and J lost 3 bases, with 5 bases between them. CDR3 length: 14 amino acids. CDR1 is MNHEY, CDR2 SVGEGT, per germline. CDR3 in amino acids: CASSYSAPNEKLFF. CDR3 sequence (DNA): TGTGCCAGCAGTTACTCGGCGCCTAATGAAAAACTGTTTTTT.

The V gene is TRBV21-1, the J gene TRBJ2-5; the table calls TRBD2, which could not be checked here. TRBV21-1 is described as a pseudogene. The CDR3 consists of 11 residues. This chain's CDR3 is CARVSRETQYF. The CDR3 nucleotides read TGTGCCAGGGTTTCACGGGAGACCCAGTACTTC.

V gene TRBV6-5 combines with J gene TRBJ2-2; D call uncertain. V was trimmed by 4 bases and J by 0 bases, leaving 12 bases between them. CDR3 size: 16 residues. Germline CDR1 reads MNHEY; CDR2 reads SVGAGI. This CDR3 is CASSFARGPNTGELFF. CDR3 DNA sequence: TGTGCCAGCAGTTTCGCGCGTGGTCCGAACACCGGGGAGCTGTTTTTT.

The V gene is TRBV6-5, the J gene TRBJ2-1, with D uncertain. CDR3 size: 15 residues. Germline CDR1 MNHEY, CDR2 SVGAGI. Trimming pared 2 bases from V and 6 bases from J, leaving 14 bases between. The CDR3 bases are TGTGCCAGCAGTTACCTCCCCGTAGGGCTCAATGAGCAGTTCTTC. Translation gives CASSYLPVGLNEQFF.

The rearrangement links TRBV28 to TRBJ1-2; 9 nucleotides agree with TRBD1. The ends lost 4 bases at V and 2 bases at J; junction bases unmatched: 2. This CDR3 spans 14 amino acids. Germline lookup yields CDR1 MDHEN and CDR2 SYDVKM. The CDR3 DNA is TGTGCCAGCAGTTACACAGGGGGCAACTATGGCTACACCTTC. Amino acid sequence: CASSYTGGNYGYTF.

The chain has TRBV28 and TRBJ1-4, with 11 nucleotides matching TRBD1. From germline, CDR1 is MDHEN and CDR2 SYDVKM. This CDR3 is 14 amino acids long. J was trimmed by 8 bases and V by 6 bases; bases with no gene match: 5. CDR3 sequence: CASRGGTGGEKLFF. CDR3 sequence (DNA): TGTGCCAGCAGGGGCGGGACAGGGGGAGAAAAACTGTTTTTT.

V and J are TRBV10-2 and TRBJ2-7; 10 nucleotides line up with TRBD2. Germline CDR1 reads WSHSY; CDR2 reads SAAADI. The CDR3 covers 20 residues. The J segment lost 7 bases and the V segment lost 3 bases, leaving 24 bases of the junction unmatched. For the CDR3, the DNA is TGCGCCAGCAGTGACCTAGCGGGAGATATCCAATTGCCGACGTTAGAAGAGCAGTACTTC. This sequence encodes CASSDLAGDIQLPTLEEQYF.

The chain carries TRBV30 and TRBJ1-5, with 8 bases aligning to TRBD1. CDR1 is GTSNPN, CDR2 SVGIG, per germline (reference sequence). After removal of 0 bases from V and 7 bases from J, the junction contained 5 bases not matched to a gene. There are 14 residues in the CDR3. The CDR3 region is CAWSVTGGDQPQHF. For the CDR3, the DNA is TGTGCCTGGAGTGTTACAGGGGGGGACCAGCCCCAGCATTTT.

The V gene is TRBV6-5, the J gene TRBJ1-5; 7 positions agree with TRBD1. CDR1 is MNHEY, CDR2 SVGAGI, per germline. The length of the CDR3 is 14 residues. V was pared by 8 bases and J by 6 bases, with 10 bases of the junction left unmatched. The CDR3 loop reads CASLRGARGQPQHF. DNA of the CDR3: TGTGCCAGCCTCAGGGGGGCGAGAGGTCAGCCCCAGCATTTT.

The gene calls are TRBV20-1 and TRBJ2-1; 7 bases map to TRBD2. The junction had 16 bases not matched to a gene; V was cut back by 3 bases and J by 8 bases. The V gene's germline CDR1 is DFQATT and CDR2 SNEGSKA (reference sequence). This CDR3 comprises 16 residues. CDR3 loop: CSASPVAGYDTYEQFF. In DNA, the CDR3 is TGCAGTGCTAGTCCGGTAGCGGGTTATGATACCTATGAGCAGTTCTTC.

This chain links TRBV18 with TRBJ2-5, with 8 bases aligning to TRBD1. The germline CDR1 and CDR2 sequences are KGHSH and LQKENI. With 5 bases clipped from V and 2 bases from J, the junction kept 1 base outside the gene matches. The CDR3 runs to 13 residues. In DNA, the CDR3 is TGTGCCAGCTCAAACAGGGGGCAAGAGACCCAGTACTTC. Its protein product is CASSNRGQETQYF.

The chain couples TRBV5-6 to TRBJ2-2, with D possibly being TRBD1 or TRBD2 (5 bases each). Trimming removed 2 bases at V and 3 bases at J, with 14 bases between. The germline CDR1 and CDR2 sequences are SGHDT and YYEEEE. The CDR3 is 16 residues long. The CDR3 protein is CASSFDSLEDTGELFF. Here the CDR3 DNA reads TGTGCCAGCAGCTTCGACAGCTTGGAGGACACCGGGGAGCTGTTTTTT.

This chain links TRBV11-2 with TRBJ2-2; D is possibly TRBD2 (5 bases). This CDR3 has 15 amino acids. With 11 bases removed from V and 2 bases from J, the gap between germline ends came to 18 bases. From germline, CDR1 is SGHAT and CDR2 FQNNGV. The CDR3 protein is CACPGGLANTGELFF. The DNA for the CDR3 is TGTGCCTGCCCGGGTGGTCTAGCCAACACCGGGGAGCTGTTTTTT.